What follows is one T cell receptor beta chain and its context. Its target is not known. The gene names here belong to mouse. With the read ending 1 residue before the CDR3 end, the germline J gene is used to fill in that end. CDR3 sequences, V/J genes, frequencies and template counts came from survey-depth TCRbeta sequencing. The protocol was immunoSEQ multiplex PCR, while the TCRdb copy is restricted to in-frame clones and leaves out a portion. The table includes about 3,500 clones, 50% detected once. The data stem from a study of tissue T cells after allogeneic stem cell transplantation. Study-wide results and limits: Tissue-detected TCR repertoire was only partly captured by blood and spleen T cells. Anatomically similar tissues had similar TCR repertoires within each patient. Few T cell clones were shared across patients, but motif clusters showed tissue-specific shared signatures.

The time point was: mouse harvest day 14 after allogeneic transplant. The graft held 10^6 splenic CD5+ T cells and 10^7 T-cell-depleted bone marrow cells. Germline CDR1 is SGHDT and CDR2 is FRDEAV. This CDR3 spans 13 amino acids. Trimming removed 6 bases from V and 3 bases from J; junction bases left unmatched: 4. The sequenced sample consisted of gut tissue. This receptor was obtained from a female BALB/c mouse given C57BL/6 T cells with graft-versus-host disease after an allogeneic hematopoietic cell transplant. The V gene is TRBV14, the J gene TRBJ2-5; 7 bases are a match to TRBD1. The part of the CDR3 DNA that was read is TGTGCCAGCACCCCGGGACAGCAAGACACCCAGTAC. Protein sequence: CASTPGQQDTQY. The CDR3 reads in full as CASTPGQQDTQYF.